This TCR beta chain was found in a study of regulatory T cells in long-lasting Graves disease. Study-wide results and limits: TCR diversity was lower in persistent Graves' patients than in newly diagnosed ones. Newly diagnosed patients shared approximately 1,000 public clonotypes; persistent patients shared a few thousand.

This clonotype was recorded at least ten times. Its specificity is unknown. Time point specified: newly diagnosed GD, antithyroid drugs for less than 3 months. Researchers made the TCR library from RNA that was extracted from PBMCs. It was American Thyroid Association guidelines that determined Graves' disease diagnosis. An endocrinology unit in Xi'an, China, supplied the patients. The CDR3 covers 15 residues. CDR1 is MNHEY and CDR2 is SVGAGI in the germline V gene. Trimming removed 2 bases from V and 1 base from J, with 11 bases in between. Relying on iRepertoire HTBI primers and Arm-PCR of CDR3 regions, the team built TCR beta libraries. TCRdb called the multiplex PCR reads again in MiXCR, with one record for every CDR3 protein. The sample carries 360,000 or so distinct CDR3 sequences, around 15% recorded once. The sample was also reused in another study, on T cells in Graves' hyperthyroidism and ophthalmopathy.

This chain joins TRBV6-5 and TRBJ1-1; no firm D call. The source is a woman aged 18-29 years with Graves disease. Specimen: peripheral blood mononuclear cells (PBMCs), collected at new diagnosis, from a patient treated with antithyroid drugs. The CDR3 coding sequence is TGTGCCAGCAGTTACAGGTCCGGAAGGAACACTGAAGCTTTCTTT. The encoded protein is CASSYRSGRNTEAFF.